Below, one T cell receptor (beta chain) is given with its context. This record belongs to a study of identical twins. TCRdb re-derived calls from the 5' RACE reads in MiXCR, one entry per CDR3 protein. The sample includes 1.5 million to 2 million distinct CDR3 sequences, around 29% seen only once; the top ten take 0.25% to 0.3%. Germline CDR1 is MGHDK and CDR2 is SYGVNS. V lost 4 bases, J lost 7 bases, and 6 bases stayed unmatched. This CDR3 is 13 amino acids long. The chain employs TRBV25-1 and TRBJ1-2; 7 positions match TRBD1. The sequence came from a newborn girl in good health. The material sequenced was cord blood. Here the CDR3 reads CASSAGTVFGYTF. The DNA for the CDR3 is TGTGCCAGCAGTGCCGGGACAGTATTTGGCTACACCTTC.